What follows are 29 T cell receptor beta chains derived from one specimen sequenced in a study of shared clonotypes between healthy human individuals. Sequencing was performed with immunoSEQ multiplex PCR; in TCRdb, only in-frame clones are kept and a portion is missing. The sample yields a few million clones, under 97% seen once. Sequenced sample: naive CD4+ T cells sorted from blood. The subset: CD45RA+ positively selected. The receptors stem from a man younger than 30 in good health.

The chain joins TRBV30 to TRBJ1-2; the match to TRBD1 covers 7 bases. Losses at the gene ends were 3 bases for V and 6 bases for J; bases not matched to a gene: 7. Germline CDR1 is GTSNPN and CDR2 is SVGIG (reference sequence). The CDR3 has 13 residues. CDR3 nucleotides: TGTGCCTGGAGACCGACAGGGAAGGATGGCTACACCTTC. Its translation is CAWRPTGKDGYTF.

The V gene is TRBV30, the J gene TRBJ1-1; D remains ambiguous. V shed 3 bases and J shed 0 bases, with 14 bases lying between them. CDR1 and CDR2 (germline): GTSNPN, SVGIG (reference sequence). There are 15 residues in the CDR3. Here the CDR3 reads CAWRKEGTMNTEAFF. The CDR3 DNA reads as TGTGCCTGGAGGAAGGAGGGAACCATGAACACTGAAGCTTTCTTT.

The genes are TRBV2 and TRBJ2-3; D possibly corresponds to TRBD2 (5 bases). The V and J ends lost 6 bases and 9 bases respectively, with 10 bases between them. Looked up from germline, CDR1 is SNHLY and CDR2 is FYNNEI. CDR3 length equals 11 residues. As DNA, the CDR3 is TGTGCCAGCAGGGAGGTGGGAACGCAGTATTTT. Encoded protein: CASREVGTQYF.

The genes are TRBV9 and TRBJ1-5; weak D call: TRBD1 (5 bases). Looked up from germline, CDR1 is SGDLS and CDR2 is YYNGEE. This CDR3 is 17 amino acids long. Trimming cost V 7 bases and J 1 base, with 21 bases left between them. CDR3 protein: CASRTNYRDGSNQPQHF. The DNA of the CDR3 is TGTGCCAGCCGAACAAATTACCGGGACGGGAGCAATCAGCCCCAGCATTTT.

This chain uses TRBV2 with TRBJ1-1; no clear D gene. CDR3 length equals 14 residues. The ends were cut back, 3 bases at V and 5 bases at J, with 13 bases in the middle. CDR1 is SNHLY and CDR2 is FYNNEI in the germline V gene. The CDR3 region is CASSEFLQRTEAFF. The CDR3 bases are TGTGCCAGCAGTGAGTTCCTCCAGCGGACTGAAGCTTTCTTT.

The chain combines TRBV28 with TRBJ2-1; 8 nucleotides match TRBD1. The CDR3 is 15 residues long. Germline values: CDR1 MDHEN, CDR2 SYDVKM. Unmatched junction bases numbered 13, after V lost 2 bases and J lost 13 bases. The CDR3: CASSLDRGPLLGQFF. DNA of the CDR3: TGTGCCAGCAGTTTAGACAGGGGTCCCTTATTGGGCCAGTTCTTC.

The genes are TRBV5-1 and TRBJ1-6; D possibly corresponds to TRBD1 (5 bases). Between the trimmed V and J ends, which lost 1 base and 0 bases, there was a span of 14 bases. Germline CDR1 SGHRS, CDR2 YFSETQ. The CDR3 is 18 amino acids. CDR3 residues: CASSLRQIHNSYNSPLHF. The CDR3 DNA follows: TGCGCCAGCAGCTTGAGACAGATCCATAACTCCTATAATTCACCCCTCCACTTT.

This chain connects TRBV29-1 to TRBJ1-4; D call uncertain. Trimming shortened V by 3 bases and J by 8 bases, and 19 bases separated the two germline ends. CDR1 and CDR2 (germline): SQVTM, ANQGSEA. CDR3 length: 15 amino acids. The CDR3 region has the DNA TGCAGCGTTGAGACCTCCCTGGAATTGGGCGAAAAACTGTTTTTT. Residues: CSVETSLELGEKLFF.

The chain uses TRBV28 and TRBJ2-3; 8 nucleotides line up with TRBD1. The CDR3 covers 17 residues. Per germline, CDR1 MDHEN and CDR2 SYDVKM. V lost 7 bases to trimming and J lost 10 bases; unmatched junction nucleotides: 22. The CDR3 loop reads CASTALGGRGPSGAQYF. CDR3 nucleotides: TGTGCCAGCACCGCTCTAGGAGGCAGGGGGCCATCGGGCGCGCAGTATTTT.

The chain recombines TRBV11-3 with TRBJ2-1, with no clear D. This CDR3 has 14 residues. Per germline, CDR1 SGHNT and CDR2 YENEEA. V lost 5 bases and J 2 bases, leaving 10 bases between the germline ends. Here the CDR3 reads CASSPDKAYNEQFF. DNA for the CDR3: TGTGCCAGCAGCCCCGACAAGGCCTACAATGAGCAGTTCTTC.

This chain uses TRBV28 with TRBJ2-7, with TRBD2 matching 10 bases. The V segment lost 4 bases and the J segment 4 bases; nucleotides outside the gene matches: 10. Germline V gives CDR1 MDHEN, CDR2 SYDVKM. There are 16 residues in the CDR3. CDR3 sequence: CASSSPTAGGLYEQYF. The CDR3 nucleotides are TGTGCCAGCAGTTCCCCCACAGCGGGGGGGCTGTACGAGCAGTACTTC.

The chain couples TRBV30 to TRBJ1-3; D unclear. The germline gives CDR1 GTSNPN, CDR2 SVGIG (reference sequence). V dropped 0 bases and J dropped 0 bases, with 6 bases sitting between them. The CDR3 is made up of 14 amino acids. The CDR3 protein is CAWSVWGSGNTIYF. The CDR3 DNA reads TGTGCCTGGAGTGTATGGGGCTCTGGAAACACCATATATTTT.

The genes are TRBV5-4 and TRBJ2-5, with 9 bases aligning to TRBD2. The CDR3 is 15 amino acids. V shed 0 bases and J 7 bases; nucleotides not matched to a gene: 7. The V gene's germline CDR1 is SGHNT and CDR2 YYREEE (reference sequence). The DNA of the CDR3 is TGTGCCAGCAGCTTGGAGGCTAGCGGGAAAGGGACCCAGTACTTC. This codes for CASSLEASGKGTQYF.

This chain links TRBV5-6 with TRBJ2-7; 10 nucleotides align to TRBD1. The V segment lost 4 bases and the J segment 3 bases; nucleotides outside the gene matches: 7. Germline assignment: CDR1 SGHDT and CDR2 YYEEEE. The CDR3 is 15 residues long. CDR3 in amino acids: CASSRVGQGFYEQYF. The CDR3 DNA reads TGTGCCAGCAGCAGGGTGGGACAGGGGTTCTACGAGCAGTACTTC.

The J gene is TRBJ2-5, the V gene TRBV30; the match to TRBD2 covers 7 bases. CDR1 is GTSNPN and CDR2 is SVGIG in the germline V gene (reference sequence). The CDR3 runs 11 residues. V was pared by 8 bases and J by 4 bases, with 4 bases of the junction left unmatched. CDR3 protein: CAVAGGETQYF. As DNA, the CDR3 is TGTGCCGTAGCGGGCGGAGAGACCCAGTACTTC.

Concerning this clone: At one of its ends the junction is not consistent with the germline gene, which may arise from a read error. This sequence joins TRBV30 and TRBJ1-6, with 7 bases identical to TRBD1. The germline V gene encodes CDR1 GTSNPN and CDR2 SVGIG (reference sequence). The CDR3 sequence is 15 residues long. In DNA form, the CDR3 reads TGTGCCTGGGACAGGGTTTCCTCCCATAATTCACCCCTCCACTTT. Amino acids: CAWDRVSSHNSPLHF.

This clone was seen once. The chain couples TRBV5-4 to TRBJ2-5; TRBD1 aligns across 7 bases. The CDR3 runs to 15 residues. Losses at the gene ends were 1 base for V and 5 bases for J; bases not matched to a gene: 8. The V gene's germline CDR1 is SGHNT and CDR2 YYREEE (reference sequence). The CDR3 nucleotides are TGTGCCAGCAGCTTGCGACAGGGCTCGGGTGAGACCCAGTACTTC. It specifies CASSLRQGSGETQYF.

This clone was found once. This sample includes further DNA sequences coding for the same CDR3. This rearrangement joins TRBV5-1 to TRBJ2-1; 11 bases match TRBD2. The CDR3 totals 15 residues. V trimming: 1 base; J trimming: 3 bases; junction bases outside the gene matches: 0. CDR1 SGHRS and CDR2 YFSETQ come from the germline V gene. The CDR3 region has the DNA TGCGCCAGCAGCTTGACTAGCGGGAGCTACAATGAGCAGTTCTTC. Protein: CASSLTSGSYNEQFF.

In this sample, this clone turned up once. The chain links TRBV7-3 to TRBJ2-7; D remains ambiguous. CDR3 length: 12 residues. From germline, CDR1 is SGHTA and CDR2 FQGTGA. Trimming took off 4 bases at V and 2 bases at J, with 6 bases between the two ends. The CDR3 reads CASSSSPYEQYF. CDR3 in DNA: TGTGCCAGCAGCTCCTCCCCCTACGAGCAGTACTTC.

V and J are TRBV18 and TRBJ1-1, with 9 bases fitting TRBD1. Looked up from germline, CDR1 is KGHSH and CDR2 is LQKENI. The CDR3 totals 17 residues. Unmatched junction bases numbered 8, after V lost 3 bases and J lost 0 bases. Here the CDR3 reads CASSPGQGISMNTEAFF. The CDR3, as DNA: TGTGCCAGCTCACCGGGACAGGGAATTTCCATGAACACTGAAGCTTTCTTT.

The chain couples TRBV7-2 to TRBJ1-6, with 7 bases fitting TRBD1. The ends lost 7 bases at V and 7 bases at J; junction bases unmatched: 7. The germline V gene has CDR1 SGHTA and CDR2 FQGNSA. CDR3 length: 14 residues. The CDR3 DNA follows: TGTGCCAGCACCTACCCCAGGGGGAATTCACCCCTCCACTTT. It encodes CASTYPRGNSPLHF.

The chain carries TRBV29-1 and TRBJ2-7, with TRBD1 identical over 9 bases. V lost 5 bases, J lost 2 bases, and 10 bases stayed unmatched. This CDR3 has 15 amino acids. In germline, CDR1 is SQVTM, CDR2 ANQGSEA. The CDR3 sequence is CSVLTPRTGAYEQYF. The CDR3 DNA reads TGCAGCGTTTTGACCCCCAGGACAGGGGCCTACGAGCAGTACTTC.

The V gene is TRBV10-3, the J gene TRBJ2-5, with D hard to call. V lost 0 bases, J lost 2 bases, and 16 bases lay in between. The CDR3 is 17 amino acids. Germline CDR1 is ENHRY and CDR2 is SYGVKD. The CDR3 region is CAISESNPGTLQETQYF. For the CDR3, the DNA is TGTGCCATCAGTGAGTCGAATCCAGGTACTTTGCAAGAGACCCAGTACTTC.

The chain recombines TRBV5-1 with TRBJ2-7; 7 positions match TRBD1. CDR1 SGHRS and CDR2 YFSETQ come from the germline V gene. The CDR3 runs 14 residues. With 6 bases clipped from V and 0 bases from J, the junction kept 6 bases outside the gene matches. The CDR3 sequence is CASMRDRDSYEQYF. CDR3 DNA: TGCGCCAGCATGAGAGACAGGGACTCCTACGAGCAGTACTTC.

The DNA of the CDR3 is TGCGCCAGCAGATCCGGGACAGAAAATGAGCAGTTCTTC. Its translation: CASRSGTENEQFF. The chain employs TRBV5-1 and TRBJ2-1; 7 bases match TRBD1. The germline V gene has CDR1 SGHRS and CDR2 YFSETQ. This CDR3 is 13 amino acids long. The V and J ends lost 5 bases and 7 bases, in that order; junction bases with no gene match: 6.

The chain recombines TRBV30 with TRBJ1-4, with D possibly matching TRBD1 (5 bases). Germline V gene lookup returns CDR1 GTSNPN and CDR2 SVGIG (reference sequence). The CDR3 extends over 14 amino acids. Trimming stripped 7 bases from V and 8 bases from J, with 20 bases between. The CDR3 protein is CALAPGPGSEKLFF. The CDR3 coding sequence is TGTGCCTTGGCACCGGGACCGGGCAGCGAAAAACTGTTTTTT.

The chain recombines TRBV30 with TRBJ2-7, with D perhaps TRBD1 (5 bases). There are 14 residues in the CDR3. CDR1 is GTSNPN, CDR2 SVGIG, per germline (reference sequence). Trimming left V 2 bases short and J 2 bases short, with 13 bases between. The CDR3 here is CAWSRAGRPYEQYF. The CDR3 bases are TGTGCCTGGAGTCGGGCAGGGCGACCCTACGAGCAGTACTTC. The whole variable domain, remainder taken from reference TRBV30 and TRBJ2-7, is SQTIHQWPATLVQPVGSPLSLECTVEGTSNPNLYWYRQAAGRGLQLLFYSVGIGQISSEVPQNLSASRPQDRQFILSSKKLLLSDSGFYLCAWSRAGRPYEQYFGPGTRLTVT.

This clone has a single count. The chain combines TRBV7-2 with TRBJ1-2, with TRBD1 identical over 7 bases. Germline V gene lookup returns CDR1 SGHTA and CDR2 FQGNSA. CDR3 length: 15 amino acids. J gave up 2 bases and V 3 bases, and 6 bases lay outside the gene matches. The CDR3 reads CASSLSGTENYGYTF. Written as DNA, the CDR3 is TGTGCCAGCAGCTTGAGTGGGACAGAAAACTATGGCTACACCTTC.

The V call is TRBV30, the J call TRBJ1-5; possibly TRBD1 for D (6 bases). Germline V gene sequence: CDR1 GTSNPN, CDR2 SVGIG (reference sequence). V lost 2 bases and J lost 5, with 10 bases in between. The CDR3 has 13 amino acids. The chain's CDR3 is CAWSLGADQPQHF. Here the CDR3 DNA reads TGTGCCTGGAGTCTGGGGGCTGATCAGCCCCAGCATTTT.